This TCR beta chain was sequenced for a study of cytomegalovirus exposure and HLA in healthy donors. On the study more broadly: Earlier sequencing of some 170 million T cells yielded 90 million to 140 million unique TCR beta sequences.

Study-wide results and limits: One variant, a missense change in DCLRE1C, was linked in a later analysis to TCR beta V- and J-gene trimming.

This clone was seen just once. Its matching antigen is unknown. PCR primers comprised 60 Vbeta and 13 Jbeta primers. In the source study's methods: A later analysis tallied 80 million to 100 million unique TCR beta chains, 10 million to 12 million of them shared. TCRdb keeps only in-frame clones here, not all; method: immunoSEQ multiplex PCR. V, J and clone size are those of that table, while D and trimming were read from the DNA. This table holds around 100,000 clones, 55% to 80% found once. Sequenced material: PBMCs. This receptor was identified in a woman in her 30s in good health and CMV-seronegative.

The CDR3 sequence is CASSPHQGNYEQYF. CDR3 nucleotide sequence: TGTGCCAGCAGCCCACATCAGGGGAATTACGAGCAGTACTTC. V and J are TRBV14 and TRBJ2-7; D possibly corresponds to TRBD1 (6 bases). V shed 4 bases and J shed 4 bases, with 14 bases lying between them. CDR1 is SGHDN and CDR2 is FVKESK in the germline V gene. This CDR3 contains 14 residues.